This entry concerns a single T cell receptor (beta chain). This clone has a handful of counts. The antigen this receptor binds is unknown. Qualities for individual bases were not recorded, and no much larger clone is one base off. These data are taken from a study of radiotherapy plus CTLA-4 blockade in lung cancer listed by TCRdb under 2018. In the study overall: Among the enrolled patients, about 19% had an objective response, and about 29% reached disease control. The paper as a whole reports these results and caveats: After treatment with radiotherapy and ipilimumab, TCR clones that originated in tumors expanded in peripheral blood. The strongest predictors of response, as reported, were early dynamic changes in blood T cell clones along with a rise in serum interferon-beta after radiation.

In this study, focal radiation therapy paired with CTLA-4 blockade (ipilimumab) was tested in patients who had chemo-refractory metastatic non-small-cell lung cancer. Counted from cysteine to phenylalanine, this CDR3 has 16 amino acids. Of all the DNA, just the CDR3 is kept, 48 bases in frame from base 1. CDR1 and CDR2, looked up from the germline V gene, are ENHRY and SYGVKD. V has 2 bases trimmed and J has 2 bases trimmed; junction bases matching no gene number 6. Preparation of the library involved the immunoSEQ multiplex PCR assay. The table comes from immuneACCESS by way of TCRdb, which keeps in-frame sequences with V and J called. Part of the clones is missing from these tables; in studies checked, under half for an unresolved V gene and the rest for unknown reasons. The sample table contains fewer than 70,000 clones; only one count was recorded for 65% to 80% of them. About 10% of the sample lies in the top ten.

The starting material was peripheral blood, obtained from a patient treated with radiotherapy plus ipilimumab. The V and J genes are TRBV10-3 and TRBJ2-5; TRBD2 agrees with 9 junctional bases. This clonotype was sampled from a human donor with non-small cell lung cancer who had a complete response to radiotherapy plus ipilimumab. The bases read TGTGCCATCAGTGAGCCCAGCGGGGGGCGACAAGAGACCCAGTACTTC. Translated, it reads CAISEPSGGRQETQYF.